This T cell receptor beta chain was observed in a study of CD8 T cells in Susac syndrome. Trimming pared 0 bases from V and 5 bases from J, leaving 8 bases between. This CDR3 region has 14 residues. Germline V gives CDR1 SGHDT, CDR2 YYEEEE. With random hexamers, reverse transcription was performed on about 0.45 to 1 ug of RNA. Amplification of the TCR beta CDR3 was carried out by immunoSEQ multiplex PCR, which spanned a total of 54 Vbeta and 13 Jbeta segments. MiXCR, applied by TCRdb to the immunoSEQ multiplex PCR reads, yields one record per CDR3 protein. The sample lists about 120,000 distinct CDR3 sequences, 80% to 95% seen once, with about 0.12% in the top ten. Through negative isolation, CD4+ and CD8+ T cells were obtained, while TEMRA cells were enriched using FACS.

Sequenced material: CD8+ T cells from PBMCs. V usage is TRBV5-6 and J usage is TRBJ2-2; D not certain. This receptor was identified in a human donor in good health. In DNA, the CDR3 is TGTGCCAGCAGCTTGGGGTTCGCTACCGGGGAGCTGTTTTTT. As protein: CASSLGFATGELFF.